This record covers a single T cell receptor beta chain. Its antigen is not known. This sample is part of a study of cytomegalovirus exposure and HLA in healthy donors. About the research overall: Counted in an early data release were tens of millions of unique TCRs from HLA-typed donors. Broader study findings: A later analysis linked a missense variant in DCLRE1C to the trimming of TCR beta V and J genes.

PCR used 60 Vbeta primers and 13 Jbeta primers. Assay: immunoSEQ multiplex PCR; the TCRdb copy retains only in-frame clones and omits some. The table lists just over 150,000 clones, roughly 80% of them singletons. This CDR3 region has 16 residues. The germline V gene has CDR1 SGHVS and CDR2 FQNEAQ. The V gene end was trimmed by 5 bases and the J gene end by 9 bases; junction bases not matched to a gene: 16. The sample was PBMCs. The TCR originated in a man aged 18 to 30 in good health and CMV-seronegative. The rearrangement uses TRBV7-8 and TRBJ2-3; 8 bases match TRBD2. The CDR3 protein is CASSDLEPSGPRTQYF. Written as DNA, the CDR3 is TGTGCCAGCAGCGACCTCGAGCCTAGCGGGCCCCGGACGCAGTATTTT. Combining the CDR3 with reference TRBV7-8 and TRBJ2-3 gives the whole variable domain GAGVSQSPRYKVAKRGQDVALRCDPISGHVSLFWYQQALGQGPEFLTYFQNEAQLDKSGLPSDRFFAERPEGSVSTLKIQRTQQEDSAVYLCASSDLEPSGPRTQYFGPGTRLTVL.